This is a list of T cell receptor beta chains from one sample in a study of cytomegalovirus exposure and HLA in healthy donors. Here immunoSEQ multiplex PCR was the method, and the copy in TCRdb shows in-frame clones only, minus some. The sample records 110,000 or so clones, over 9.5% being singletons. Material for sequencing was PBMCs. The receptors shown here come from a man aged 35 to 55 in good health and CMV-seropositive. The CDR3 runs from the conserved cysteine through the conserved F or W. Fields, in order: CDR3 protein, CDR3 DNA, D gene, J gene, V gene, clone size. D genes are given only for firm matches. The listing skips clone size in some rows; elsewhere it reads once, few, many or a size class.

CASSLEGQPNTGELFF,TGCGCCAGCAGCTTGGAGGGACAGCCGAACACCGGGGAGCTGTTTTTT,TRBD1,TRBJ2-2,TRBV5-1,few
CASSQDIAGARNEQYF,TGCGCCAGCAGCCAAGATATAGCGGGCGCCAGGAACGAGCAGTACTTC,TRBD2,TRBJ2-7,TRBV4-1,.
CASSLSPDQPQHF,TGTGCCAGTAGTTTATCGCCGGATCAGCCCCAGCATTTT,.,TRBJ1-5,TRBV19,.
CASSSGLAGYLNTGELFF,TGTGCCAGCAGCTCCGGACTAGCGGGATATCTGAACACCGGGGAGCTGTTTTTT,TRBD2,TRBJ2-2,TRBV7-9,few
CASSERGEAFF,TGTGCCAGCAGTGAAAGGGGTGAAGCTTTCTTT,.,TRBJ1-1,TRBV6-1,few
CASSPTGPGEKLFF,TGTGCCAGCAGCCCAACAGGGCCGGGTGAAAAACTGTTTTTT,.,TRBJ1-4,TRBV7-9,few
CASSLAGATSYGYTF,TGTGCCAGCAGCTTAGCAGGGGCCACCTCCTATGGCTACACCTTC,.,TRBJ1-2,TRBV11-2,.
CASSLGPTSGTDTQYF,TGTGCCAGCAGTTTGGGGCCGACTAGCGGAACAGATACGCAGTATTTT,TRBD2,TRBJ2-3,TRBV6-5,.
CANSLVSRGMETQYF,TGTGCCAACAGCTTAGTTTCCCGGGGTATGGAGACCCAGTACTTC,.,TRBJ2-5,TRBV7-6,.
CASSWTSGSYEQYF,TGCGCCAGCAGCTGGACTAGCGGGTCCTACGAGCAGTACTTC,TRBD2,TRBJ2-7,TRBV5-1,.
CASSEFGLQNTEAFF,TGTGCCAGCAGTGAGTTTGGCCTGCAGAACACTGAAGCTTTCTTT,.,TRBJ1-1,TRBV2,few
CASSYTGAGLDSNQPQHF,TGTGCCAGCAGCTACACAGGGGCGGGGTTGGATAGCAATCAGCCCCAGCATTTT,TRBD1,TRBJ1-5,TRBV5-5,medium-sized
CASSPGQILNTEAFF,TGTGCCAGCAGTCCGGGACAGATATTGAACACTGAAGCTTTCTTT,TRBD1,TRBJ1-1,TRBV27,.
CASSPLSGTYQETQYF,TGTGCCAGCAGCCCTCTTAGCGGGACGTACCAAGAGACCCAGTACTTC,TRBD2,TRBJ2-5,TRBV9,.
CASSRTGRTGNTIYF,TGTGCCAGCAGCAGAACAGGGCGCACTGGAAACACCATATATTTT,.,TRBJ1-3,TRBV7-9,few
CASSAAGGDTEAFF,TGTGCCAGCAGCGCCGCGGGGGGGGACACTGAAGCTTTCTTT,.,TRBJ1-1,TRBV7-9,many
CASGLVLGGNTEAFF,TGTGCTAGTGGTTTGGTGCTGGGGGGTAACACTGAAGCTTTCTTT,.,TRBJ1-1,TRBV12-5,.
CASSLNIAGTGSEQYF,TGTGCCAGCAGCTTAAACATCGCCGGGACAGGGTCCGAGCAGTACTTC,TRBD1,TRBJ2-7,TRBV7-9,.
CASSLGQGNYEQYF,TGTGCCAGCAGCTTGGGGCAGGGGAACTACGAGCAGTACTTC,.,TRBJ2-7,TRBV5-6,.
CASSRGAGETAETQYF,TGTGCCAGTAGTAGGGGAGCGGGAGAAACGGCTGAGACCCAGTACTTC,TRBD2,TRBJ2-5,TRBV19,few
CASSLGTGTRGQETQYF,TGCGCCAGCAGCTTGGGCACCGGGACTAGGGGACAAGAGACCCAGTACTTC,TRBD2,TRBJ2-5,TRBV5-1,few
CASSYGRDEQYF,TGTGCCAGCAGCTACGGGAGGGACGAGCAGTACTTC,TRBD2,TRBJ2-7,TRBV11-2,.
CASSDSELAAVNTGELFF,TGTGCCAGCAGTGACTCTGAGTTAGCGGCTGTAAACACCGGGGAGCTGTTTTTT,.,TRBJ2-2,TRBV6-4,once
CATMDYSYEQYF,TGTGCCACCATGGACTACTCCTACGAGCAGTACTTC,.,TRBJ2-7,TRBV19,few
CAWSSTGGQPQHF,TGTGCCTGGAGTAGTACAGGGGGGCAGCCCCAGCATTTT,TRBD1,TRBJ1-5,TRBV30,.
CASSLGQNNEQFF,TGTGCCAGCAGCTTAGGACAGAACAATGAGCAGTTCTTC,.,TRBJ2-1,TRBV7-6,few
CASSPFIGGTEAFF,TGTGCCAGCAGCCCCTTCATCGGCGGCACTGAAGCTTTCTTT,.,TRBJ1-1,TRBV7-2,.
CASSPNDYTYEQYF,TGTGCCAGCTCACCAAATGACTACACCTACGAGCAGTACTTC,.,TRBJ2-7,TRBV18,few
CTWTPLRSTNEQFF,TGTACCTGGACACCTCTGAGGAGCACGAATGAGCAGTTCTTC,.,TRBJ2-1,TRBV30,few
CASSPPAGLIEAFF,TGTGCCAGCAGCCCCCCGGCAGGGCTTATTGAAGCTTTCTTT,.,TRBJ1-1,TRBV11-2,.
CASKLSGGELFF,TGTGCCAGCAAGCTGAGCGGCGGGGAGCTGTTTTTT,.,TRBJ2-2,TRBV27,few
CASSLGTSGSSGIQETQYF,TGTGCCAGCAGCCTCGGGACTAGCGGGAGTTCGGGAATCCAAGAGACCCAGTACTTC,TRBD2,TRBJ2-5,TRBV4-2,.
CASSVAGWSYEQYF,TGTGCCAGCAGTGTAGCGGGTTGGTCTTACGAGCAGTACTTC,TRBD2,TRBJ2-7,TRBV6-5,few
CASSSRLGLATTDTQYF,TGTGCCAGCAGCTCTAGGCTAGGGCTAGCGACCACAGATACGCAGTATTTT,.,TRBJ2-3,TRBV7-9,few